Sequencing of this T cell receptor beta chain was carried out in a study of blood T cell repertoires in COVID-19. TCRdb's copy holds only in-frame clones and misses some; the assay was immunoSEQ multiplex PCR. The sample contains fewer than 100,000 clones, 80% to 95% of which appear only once. With 3 bases removed from V and 9 bases from J, the gap between germline ends came to 12 bases. The germline V gene has CDR1 LNHDA and CDR2 SQIVND (reference sequence). This CDR3 contains 13 residues. V is TRBV19 and J is TRBJ2-1; the D is unclear. The specimen was peripheral blood. This clonotype was obtained from an elderly woman with acute or convalescent COVID-19. The CDR3 here is CASSIFNWAEQFF. CDR3 coding DNA: TGTGCCAGTAGTATCTTTAACTGGGCTGAGCAGTTCTTC.